This entry lists 5 T cell receptor beta chains sequenced from one sample in a study of cytomegalovirus exposure and HLA in healthy donors. Both 60 Vbeta primers and 13 Jbeta primers went into the PCR. The data were produced by immunoSEQ multiplex PCR, yet TCRdb's version contains in-frame clones alone and is incomplete. The profile covers about 54,000 clones, with approximately 81% appearing a single time and less than 4% taken by the ten largest. The sample was PBMCs. These receptors all come from a young woman in good health and CMV-seronegative.

This chain links TRBV27 with TRBJ2-7; 7 nucleotides match TRBD2. V dropped 8 bases and J dropped 7; count of bases not matched to a gene: 14. The CDR3 spans 14 residues. Germline CDR1 and CDR2: MNHEY and SMNVEV (reference sequence). CDR3 coding DNA: TGTGCCAGCGGATCCATTCCCCTAGCGGTAGAGCAGTACTTC. Its protein is CASGSIPLAVEQYF.

This chain uses TRBV19 with TRBJ1-1; 7 nucleotides match TRBD1. J lost 2 bases, V lost 5 bases, and 8 bases had no gene match. Germline CDR1 is LNHDA and CDR2 is SQIVND (reference sequence). The CDR3 runs 15 residues. DNA for the CDR3: TGTGCCAGTAGTGCAGACAGGGAGATCAACACTGAAGCTTTCTTT. As protein: CASSADREINTEAFF.

V is TRBV5-5 and J is TRBJ1-3, with 11 bases that match TRBD1. J gave up 4 bases and V 4 bases, and 4 bases lay outside the gene matches. The CDR3 loop spans 15 amino acids. Germline lookup yields CDR1 SGHKS and CDR2 YYEKEE (reference sequence). The CDR3 loop is CASSRTGGAGNTIYF. DNA of the CDR3: TGTGCCAGCAGCAGGACAGGGGGCGCCGGAAACACCATATATTTT. The variable domain in full, with the rest retrieved from reference TRBV5-5 and TRBJ1-3, is DAGVTQSPTHLIKTRGQQVTLRCSPISGHKSVSWYQQVLGQGPQFIFQYYEKEERGRGNFPDRFSARQFPNYSSELNVNALLLGDSALYLCASSRTGGAGNTIYFGEGSWLTVV.

The rearrangement joins TRBV7-9 to TRBJ2-2, with a weak D call TRBD1 (7 bases). The CDR3 runs 16 residues. Germline CDR1 is SEHNR and CDR2 is FQNEAQ (reference sequence). Deletions cut 2 bases from V and 4 bases from J, with 14 bases between. The CDR3 is CASSLFQGGPTGELFF. In nucleotides, the CDR3 is TGTGCCAGCAGCTTATTCCAGGGGGGTCCCACCGGGGAGCTGTTTTTT. The full variable domain, in which reference TRBV7-9 and TRBJ2-2 provide the parts outside the CDR3, is DTGVSQNPRHKITKRGQNVTFRCDPISEHNRLYWYRQTLGQGPEFLTYFQNEAQLEKSRLLSDRFSAERPKGSFSTLEIQRTEQGDSAMYLCASSLFQGGPTGELFFGEGSRLTVL.

CDR3 residues: CASSVGLAGERNIQYF. The CDR3 coding sequence is TGTGCCAGCAGCGTAGGTCTAGCGGGAGAAAGGAACATTCAGTACTTC. The rearrangement joins TRBV9 to TRBJ2-4; TRBD2 matches at 10 bases. Germline V lookup: CDR1 SGDLS, CDR2 YYNGEE. There are 16 residues in the CDR3. Germline trimming cut 0 bases from V and 7 bases from J; bases unmatched to any gene: 7. Full variable domain (missing parts from reference TRBV9 and TRBJ2-4): DSGVTQTPKHLITATGQRVTLRCSPRSGDLSVYWYQQSLDQGLQFLIQYYNGEERAKGNILERFSAQQFPDLHSELNLSSLELGDSALYFCASSVGLAGERNIQYFGAGTRLSVL.